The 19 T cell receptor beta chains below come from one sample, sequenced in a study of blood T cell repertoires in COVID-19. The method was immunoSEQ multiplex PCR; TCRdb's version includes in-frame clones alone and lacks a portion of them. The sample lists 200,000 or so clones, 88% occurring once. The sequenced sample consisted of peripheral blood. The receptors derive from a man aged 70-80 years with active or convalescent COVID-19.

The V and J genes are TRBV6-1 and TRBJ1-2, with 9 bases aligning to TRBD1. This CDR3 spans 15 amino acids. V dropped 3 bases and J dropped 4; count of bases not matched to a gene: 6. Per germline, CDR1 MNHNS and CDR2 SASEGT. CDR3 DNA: TGTGCCAGCAGTGAGGGACAGGGCCCCCCCTATGGCTACACCTTC. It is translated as CASSEGQGPPYGYTF.

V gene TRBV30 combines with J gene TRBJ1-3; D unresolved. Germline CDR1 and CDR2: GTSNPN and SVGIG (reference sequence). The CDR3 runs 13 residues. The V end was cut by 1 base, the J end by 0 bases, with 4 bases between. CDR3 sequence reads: CAWSGSSGNTIYF. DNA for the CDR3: TGTGCCTGGAGTGGCAGCTCTGGAAACACCATATATTTT.

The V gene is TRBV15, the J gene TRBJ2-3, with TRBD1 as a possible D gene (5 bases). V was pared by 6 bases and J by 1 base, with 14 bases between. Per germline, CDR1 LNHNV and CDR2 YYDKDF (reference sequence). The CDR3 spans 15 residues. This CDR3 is CATSSNRLGTDTQYF. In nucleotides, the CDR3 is TGTGCCACCAGTTCGAACAGGTTGGGCACAGATACGCAGTATTTT.

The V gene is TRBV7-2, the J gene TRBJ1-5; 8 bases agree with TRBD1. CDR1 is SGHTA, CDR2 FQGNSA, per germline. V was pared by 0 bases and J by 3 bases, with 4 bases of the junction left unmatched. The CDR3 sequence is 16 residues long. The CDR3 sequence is CASSLAQGAYNQPQHF. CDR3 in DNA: TGTGCCAGCAGCTTAGCGCAGGGGGCTTACAATCAGCCCCAGCATTTT.

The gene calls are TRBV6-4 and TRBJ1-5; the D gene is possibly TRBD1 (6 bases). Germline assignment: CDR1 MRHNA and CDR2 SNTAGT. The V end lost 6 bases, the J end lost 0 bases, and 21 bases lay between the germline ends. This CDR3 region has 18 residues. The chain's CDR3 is CASSGTRGLLYSNQPQHF. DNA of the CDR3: TGTGCCAGCAGCGGAACCAGGGGCCTTCTATATAGCAATCAGCCCCAGCATTTT.

The CDR3 DNA reads TGTGCCACCAGCGGACATGGGGAAGGCTACACCTTC. Translating gives CATSGHGEGYTF. This chain links TRBV15 with TRBJ1-2; a weak D match, TRBD1 (5 bases). The CDR3 is 12 amino acids. Germline V gene data show CDR1 as LNHNV and CDR2 as YYDKDF (reference sequence). The germline V and J ends were trimmed by 5 bases and 8 bases, with 12 bases remaining between them.

CDR3 sequence (DNA): TGTGCCTGGAACTCCATATCACGTTTTGGTTCACCCCTCCACTTT. It yields the protein CAWNSISRFGSPLHF. V usage is TRBV30 and J usage is TRBJ1-6; D not resolved. The CDR3 sequence is 15 residues long. Trimming took 4 bases from V and 9 from J, leaving 19 bases between them. CDR1 GTSNPN and CDR2 SVGIG come from the germline V gene (reference sequence).

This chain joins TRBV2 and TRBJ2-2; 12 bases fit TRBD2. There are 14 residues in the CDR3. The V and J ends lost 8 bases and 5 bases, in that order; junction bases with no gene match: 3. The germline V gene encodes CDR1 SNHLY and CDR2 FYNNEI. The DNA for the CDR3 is TGTGCCAGCGGCCTAGCGGGGGGGACCGGGGAGCTGTTTTTT. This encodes CASGLAGGTGELFF. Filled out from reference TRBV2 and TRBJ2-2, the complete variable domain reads EPEVTQTPSHQVTQMGQEVILRCVPISNHLYFYWYRQILGQKVEFLVSFYNNEISEKSEIFDDQFSVERPDGSNFTLKIRSTKLEDSAMYFCASGLAGGTGELFFGEGSRLTVL.

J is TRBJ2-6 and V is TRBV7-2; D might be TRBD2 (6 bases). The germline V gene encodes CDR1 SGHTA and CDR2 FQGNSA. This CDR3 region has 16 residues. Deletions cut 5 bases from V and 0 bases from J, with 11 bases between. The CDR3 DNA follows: TGTGCCAGCAGCCCCCGGGGGAACTCTGGGGCCAACGTCCTGACTTTC. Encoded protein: CASSPRGNSGANVLTF.

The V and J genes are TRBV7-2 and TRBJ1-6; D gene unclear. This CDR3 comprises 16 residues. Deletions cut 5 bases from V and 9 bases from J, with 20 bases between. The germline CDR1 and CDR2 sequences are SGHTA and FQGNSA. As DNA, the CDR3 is TGTGCCAGCAGCAGAACCTGGGCCACTCCACGTTCACCCCTCCACTTT. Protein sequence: CASSRTWATPRSPLHF.

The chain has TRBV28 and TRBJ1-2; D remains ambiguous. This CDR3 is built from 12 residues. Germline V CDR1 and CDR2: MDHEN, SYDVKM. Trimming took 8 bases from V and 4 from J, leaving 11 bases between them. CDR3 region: CASRNYVYGYTF. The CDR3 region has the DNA TGTGCCAGCCGGAACTATGTCTATGGCTACACCTTC.

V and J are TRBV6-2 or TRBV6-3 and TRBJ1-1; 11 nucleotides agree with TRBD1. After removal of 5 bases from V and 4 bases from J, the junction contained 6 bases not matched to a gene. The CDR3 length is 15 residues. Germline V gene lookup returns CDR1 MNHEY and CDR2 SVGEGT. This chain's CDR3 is CASSRTGGRGTEAFF. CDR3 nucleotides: TGTGCCAGCAGTCGGACAGGGGGCCGGGGCACTGAAGCTTTCTTT.

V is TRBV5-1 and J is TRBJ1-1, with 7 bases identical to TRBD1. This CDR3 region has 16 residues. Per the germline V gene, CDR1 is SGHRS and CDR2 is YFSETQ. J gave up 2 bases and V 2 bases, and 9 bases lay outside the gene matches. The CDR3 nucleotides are TGCGCCAGCAGCTTAACAACAGGGGTCGGAAACACTGAAGCTTTCTTT. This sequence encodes CASSLTTGVGNTEAFF.

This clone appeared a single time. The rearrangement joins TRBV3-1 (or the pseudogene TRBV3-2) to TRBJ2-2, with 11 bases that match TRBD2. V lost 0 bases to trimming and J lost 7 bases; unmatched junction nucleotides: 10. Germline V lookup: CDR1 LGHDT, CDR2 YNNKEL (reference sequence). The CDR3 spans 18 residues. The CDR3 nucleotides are TGTGCCAGCAGCCAAGATCTTGAGACTAGCGGGGTCAACGGGGAGCTGTTTTTT. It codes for CASSQDLETSGVNGELFF.

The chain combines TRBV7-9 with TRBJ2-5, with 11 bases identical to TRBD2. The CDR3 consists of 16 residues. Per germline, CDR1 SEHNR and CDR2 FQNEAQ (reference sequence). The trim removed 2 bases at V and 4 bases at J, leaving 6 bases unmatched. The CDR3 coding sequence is TGTGCCAGCAGCTTACCTAGCGGGGGGTCGGGAGAGACCCAGTACTTC. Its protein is CASSLPSGGSGETQYF.

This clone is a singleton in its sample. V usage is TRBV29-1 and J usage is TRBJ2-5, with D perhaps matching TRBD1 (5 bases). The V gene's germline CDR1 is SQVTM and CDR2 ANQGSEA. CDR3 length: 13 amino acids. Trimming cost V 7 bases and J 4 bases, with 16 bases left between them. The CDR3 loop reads CSAGSREGETQYF. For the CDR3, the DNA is TGCAGCGCCGGTAGCAGGGAAGGAGAGACCCAGTACTTC.

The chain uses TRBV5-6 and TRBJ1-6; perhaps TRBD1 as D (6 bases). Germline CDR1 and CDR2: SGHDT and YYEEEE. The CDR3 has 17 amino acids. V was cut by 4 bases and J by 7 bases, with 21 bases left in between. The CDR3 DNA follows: TGTGCCAGCAGCGTCGGGACGTGGGGGCTGGGGAATTCACCCCTCCACTTT. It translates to CASSVGTWGLGNSPLHF. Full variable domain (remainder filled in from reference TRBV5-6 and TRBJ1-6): DAGVTQSPTHLIKTRGQQVTLRCSPKSGHDTVSWYQQALGQGPQFIFQYYEEEERQRGNFPDRFSGHQFPNYSSELNVNALLLGDSALYLCASSVGTWGLGNSPLHFGNGTRLTVT.

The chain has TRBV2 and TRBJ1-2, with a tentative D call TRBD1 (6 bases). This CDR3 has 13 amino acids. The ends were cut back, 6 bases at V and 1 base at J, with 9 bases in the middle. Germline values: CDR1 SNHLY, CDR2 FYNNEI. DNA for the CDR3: TGTGCCAGCAGAGGACAGATTAACTATGGCTACACCTTC. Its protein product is CASRGQINYGYTF. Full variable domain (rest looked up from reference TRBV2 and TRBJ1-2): EPEVTQTPSHQVTQMGQEVILRCVPISNHLYFYWYRQILGQKVEFLVSFYNNEISEKSEIFDDQFSVERPDGSNFTLKIRSTKLEDSAMYFCASRGQINYGYTFGSGTRLTVV.

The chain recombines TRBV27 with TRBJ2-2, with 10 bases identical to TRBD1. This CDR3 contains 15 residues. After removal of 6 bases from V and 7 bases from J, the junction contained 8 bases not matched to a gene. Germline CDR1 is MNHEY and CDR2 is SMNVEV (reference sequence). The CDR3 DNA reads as TGTGCCAGCAGATCTGGGACAGGGGTAGGCGGGGAGCTGTTTTTT. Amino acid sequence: CASRSGTGVGGELFF.